These T cell receptor beta chains were read from a single sample in a study of beta chain features in type 1 diabetes. Sequencing used immunoSEQ multiplex PCR; TCRdb keeps in-frame clones, though not all of them. The repertoire holds under 200,000 clones, with about 9.3% as singletons. What was sequenced was central memory CD4+ T cells from blood. All receptors derive from a man in his thirties or forties with type 1 diabetes. The CDR3 runs from the conserved cysteine through the conserved F or W. The order of the fields is J gene, D gene, V gene, clone size, CDR3 DNA, CDR3 protein. The D gene is left open where the match is weak. Part of the rows lack a size; the others show once, few, many or a class for expanded clones.

J gene: TRBJ2-7; D gene: TRBD1; V gene: TRBV5-1; clone size: .; CDR3 DNA: TGCGCCAGCAGCCCCGGGACAGGGGATTACGAGCAGTACTTC; CDR3 protein: CASSPGTGDYEQYF
J gene: TRBJ2-7; D gene: .; V gene: TRBV6-5; clone size: .; CDR3 DNA: TGTGCCAGCAGTTCGCCTGGAGCTTCCTACGAGCAGTACTTC; CDR3 protein: CASSSPGASYEQYF
J gene: TRBJ1-5; D gene: .; V gene: TRBV5-1; clone size: few; CDR3 DNA: TGCGCCAGCAGCTTGAGCGGGGTCCCAAATCAGCCCCAGCATTTT; CDR3 protein: CASSLSGVPNQPQHF
J gene: TRBJ1-2; D gene: .; V gene: TRBV28; clone size: few; CDR3 DNA: TGTGCCAGCAGAGAGGGAAACTATGGCTACACCTTC; CDR3 protein: CASREGNYGYTF
J gene: TRBJ2-5; D gene: TRBD1; V gene: TRBV29-1; clone size: .; CDR3 DNA: TGCAGCGTTGACAGGGGGCAAGAGACCCAGTACTTC; CDR3 protein: CSVDRGQETQYF
J gene: TRBJ2-7; D gene: TRBD2; V gene: TRBV5-1; clone size: .; CDR3 DNA: TGCGCCAGCAGGGGTGCGAGCGGGAGTGATGAGCAGTACTTC; CDR3 protein: CASRGASGSDEQYF
J gene: TRBJ2-1; D gene: TRBD2; V gene: TRBV11-3; clone size: few; CDR3 DNA: TGTGCCAGCAGCTTAGATGCGGGGACTAGCGGGAGGGCCTCGAAGTTCTTC; CDR3 protein: CASSLDAGTSGRASKFF
J gene: TRBJ1-3; D gene: .; V gene: TRBV14; clone size: few; CDR3 DNA: TGTGCCAGCAGCCAAGTTACAACTGGAAACACCATATATTTT; CDR3 protein: CASSQVTTGNTIYF
J gene: TRBJ1-1; D gene: .; V gene: TRBV7-6; clone size: .; CDR3 DNA: TGTGCCAGCAGCTCGGGACATTCGAACACTGAAGCTTTCTTT; CDR3 protein: CASSSGHSNTEAFF
J gene: TRBJ2-7; D gene: .; V gene: TRBV6-4; clone size: few; CDR3 DNA: TGTGCCAGCAGCCTCTCAGCGGGCTACGAGCAGTACTTC; CDR3 protein: CASSLSAGYEQYF
J gene: TRBJ1-1; D gene: .; V gene: TRBV9; clone size: .; CDR3 DNA: TGTGCCAGCAGCAAAAACAGGGACACTGAAGCTTTCTTT; CDR3 protein: CASSKNRDTEAFF
J gene: TRBJ2-7; D gene: .; V gene: TRBV5-1; clone size: .; CDR3 DNA: TGCGCCAGCAGCTTGGCCGGCAGGAACAACGAGCAGTACTTC; CDR3 protein: CASSLAGRNNEQYF
J gene: TRBJ1-4; D gene: .; V gene: TRBV14; clone size: .; CDR3 DNA: TGTGCCAGCAGTCGAATCGGGGGTGTGAATGAAAAACTGTTTTTT; CDR3 protein: CASSRIGGVNEKLFF
J gene: TRBJ1-5; D gene: .; V gene: TRBV7-9; clone size: few; CDR3 DNA: TGTGCCAGCAGCTTCAGTGGCGGGACTCTCGATCAGCCCCAGCATTTT; CDR3 protein: CASSFSGGTLDQPQHF
J gene: TRBJ2-1; D gene: TRBD1; V gene: TRBV28; clone size: .; CDR3 DNA: TGTGCCAGCAGACGGACAGGGTCTCCTAGCGCCGCCCACCCAGAGCAGTTCTTC; CDR3 protein: CASRRTGSPSAAHPEQFF
J gene: TRBJ2-1; D gene: TRBD2; V gene: TRBV2; clone size: few; CDR3 DNA: TGTGCCAGCAGTCCCCCTCCGACTAGCGGAAACAATGAGCAGTTCTTC; CDR3 protein: CASSPPPTSGNNEQFF
J gene: TRBJ2-7; D gene: TRBD2; V gene: TRBV7-2; clone size: few; CDR3 DNA: TGTGCCAGCAGCTCACGGTCTAGCGGGAGCGTATACGAGCAGTACTTC; CDR3 protein: CASSSRSSGSVYEQYF
J gene: TRBJ2-3; D gene: .; V gene: TRBV4-1; clone size: many; CDR3 DNA: TGCGCCAGCAGCCAAGGTATCCGATCAACGGCTGGGGCTTCTCGGACGCAGTATTTT; CDR3 protein: CASSQGIRSTAGASRTQYF
J gene: TRBJ1-4; D gene: TRBD1; V gene: TRBV7-8; clone size: .; CDR3 DNA: TGTGCCAGCAGCTACGGTACAGGGGGGCAAGAAAAACTGTTTTTT; CDR3 protein: CASSYGTGGQEKLFF
J gene: TRBJ2-7; D gene: TRBD1; V gene: TRBV11-2; clone size: .; CDR3 DNA: TGTGCCAGCAGCTTAGGATCAACCTGGGGACAGACCTACGAGCAGTACTTC; CDR3 protein: CASSLGSTWGQTYEQYF
J gene: TRBJ2-5; D gene: .; V gene: TRBV19; clone size: .; CDR3 DNA: TGTGCCAGTAGTATTTGGGACACTGCTAGGGAGACCCAGTACTTC; CDR3 protein: CASSIWDTARETQYF
J gene: TRBJ2-5; D gene: TRBD1; V gene: TRBV5-4; clone size: few; CDR3 DNA: TGTGCCAGCAGCTTGGGTCAGGGGGCGGAGACCCAGTACTTC; CDR3 protein: CASSLGQGAETQYF
J gene: TRBJ2-7; D gene: TRBD1; V gene: TRBV19; clone size: .; CDR3 DNA: TGTGCCAGTAGTATCGTCCCGGGACAGGGCTACGAGCAGTACTTC; CDR3 protein: CASSIVPGQGYEQYF
J gene: TRBJ2-6; D gene: TRBD1; V gene: TRBV14; clone size: .; CDR3 DNA: TGTGCCAGCAGCTTCGGACAGGGTCCTTGGCATCCCGGGGCCAACGTCCTGACTTTC; CDR3 protein: CASSFGQGPWHPGANVLTF
J gene: TRBJ1-1; D gene: TRBD1; V gene: TRBV29-1; clone size: .; CDR3 DNA: TGCAGCGTTGAAGAGGACAGGGGAGCTTTCTTT; CDR3 protein: CSVEEDRGAFF
J gene: TRBJ2-1; D gene: .; V gene: TRBV4-2; clone size: .; CDR3 DNA: TGTGCCAGCAGCCAAGTTTCCGGGAGCCGCTACAATGAGCAGTTCTTC; CDR3 protein: CASSQVSGSRYNEQFF
J gene: TRBJ1-5; D gene: .; V gene: TRBV4-1; clone size: .; CDR3 DNA: TGCGCCAGCAGCCAAGGGGTGGGGGGGCCGGTTCAGCCCCAGCATTTT; CDR3 protein: CASSQGVGGPVQPQHF
J gene: TRBJ1-1; D gene: .; V gene: TRBV10-3; clone size: .; CDR3 DNA: TGTGCCATCAGTGAGCTTCCGGGAACTGAAGCTTTCTTT; CDR3 protein: CAISELPGTEAFF
J gene: TRBJ2-1; D gene: TRBD2; V gene: TRBV7-2; clone size: .; CDR3 DNA: TGTGCCAGCAGCTCTCAGTGGGGAGGGAGCAATGAGCAGTTCTTC; CDR3 protein: CASSSQWGGSNEQFF
J gene: TRBJ2-5; D gene: .; V gene: TRBV5-5; clone size: few; CDR3 DNA: TGTGCCAGCAGCTTGGTTCAAGGGAGGTATCAAGAGACCCAGTACTTC; CDR3 protein: CASSLVQGRYQETQYF
J gene: TRBJ2-7; D gene: TRBD2; V gene: TRBV4-2; clone size: .; CDR3 DNA: TGTGCCAGCAGCTCCCTAGCGGGAGTTAGGTACGAGCAGTACTTC; CDR3 protein: CASSSLAGVRYEQYF
J gene: TRBJ2-7; D gene: TRBD2; V gene: TRBV6-5; clone size: .; CDR3 DNA: TGTGCCAGCAGTAGGACTAGACTCCACGAGCAGTACTTC; CDR3 protein: CASSRTRLHEQYF
J gene: TRBJ2-5; D gene: TRBD2; V gene: TRBV9; clone size: .; CDR3 DNA: TGTGCCAGCAGCACCCGGGACTATTTAAAAGAGACCCAGTACTTC; CDR3 protein: CASSTRDYLKETQYF
J gene: TRBJ2-4; D gene: TRBD2; V gene: TRBV9; clone size: .; CDR3 DNA: TGTGCCAGCAGCGTAAGACTAGCGGGGTTCCTCAAAAACATTCAGTACTTC; CDR3 protein: CASSVRLAGFLKNIQYF
J gene: TRBJ1-2; D gene: .; V gene: TRBV18; clone size: few; CDR3 DNA: TGTGCCAGCTCACTCAACAGGGATGGCTACACCTTC; CDR3 protein: CASSLNRDGYTF
J gene: TRBJ2-1; D gene: .; V gene: TRBV5-1; clone size: .; CDR3 DNA: TGCGCCAGCAGCGCGGGACAGAACAATGAGCAGTTCTTC; CDR3 protein: CASSAGQNNEQFF
J gene: TRBJ2-7; D gene: TRBD2; V gene: TRBV4-1; clone size: few; CDR3 DNA: TGCGCCAGCAGCCAAGCCCCGGGACTAGTCTTCGAGCAGTACTTC; CDR3 protein: CASSQAPGLVFEQYF
J gene: TRBJ2-3; D gene: .; V gene: TRBV11-2; clone size: many; CDR3 DNA: TGTGCCAGCAGCAGGACCATCAGGGCAGATACGCAGTATTTT; CDR3 protein: CASSRTIRADTQYF
J gene: TRBJ2-2; D gene: .; V gene: TRBV5-1; clone size: many; CDR3 DNA: TGCGCCAGCAGCTGGGCGGGGCGGATGAACACCGGGGAGCTGTTTTTT; CDR3 protein: CASSWAGRMNTGELFF
J gene: TRBJ1-1; D gene: TRBD1; V gene: TRBV13; clone size: .; CDR3 DNA: TGTGCCAGCAGCTTGCGGACAGGGGGCACTGAAGCTTTCTTT; CDR3 protein: CASSLRTGGTEAFF
J gene: TRBJ2-2; D gene: .; V gene: TRBV4-2; clone size: few; CDR3 DNA: TGTGCCAGCAGCCAGGAGGGGTCAGGGCTCACCGGGGAGCTGTTTTTT; CDR3 protein: CASSQEGSGLTGELFF
J gene: TRBJ2-2; D gene: TRBD2; V gene: TRBV5-1; clone size: .; CDR3 DNA: TGCGCCAGCAGCTGGGGGGGAATGAACACCGGGGAGCTGTTTTTT; CDR3 protein: CASSWGGMNTGELFF
J gene: TRBJ2-5; D gene: .; V gene: TRBV10-3; clone size: few; CDR3 DNA: TGTGCCATCAGAGCTAGCGAAGAGACCCAGTACTTC; CDR3 protein: CAIRASEETQYF
J gene: TRBJ2-5; D gene: TRBD1; V gene: TRBV7-9; clone size: few; CDR3 DNA: TGTGCCAGCAGCTGGACAGGGAATCAGGAGACCCAGTACTTC; CDR3 protein: CASSWTGNQETQYF
J gene: TRBJ2-7; D gene: TRBD2; V gene: TRBV5-1; clone size: .; CDR3 DNA: TGCGCCACATCAGCCGGGCGGGAGGATACCTACGAGCAGTACTTC; CDR3 protein: CATSAGREDTYEQYF
J gene: TRBJ2-5; D gene: TRBD1; V gene: TRBV6-5; clone size: once; CDR3 DNA: TGTGCCAGCAGGCTATACGGGACAGACCAAGAGACCCAGTACTTC; CDR3 protein: CASRLYGTDQETQYF
J gene: TRBJ1-1; D gene: .; V gene: TRBV27; clone size: .; CDR3 DNA: TGTGCCAGCAGTACCGCGACAGAGAACACTGAAGCTTTCTTT; CDR3 protein: CASSTATENTEAFF
J gene: TRBJ2-4; D gene: .; V gene: TRBV5-1; clone size: few; CDR3 DNA: TGCGCCAGCAGCTTGGGAGAGGCGAACATTCAGTACTTC; CDR3 protein: CASSLGEANIQYF
J gene: TRBJ2-3; D gene: .; V gene: TRBV29-1; clone size: few; CDR3 DNA: TGCAGCGTTGAAAAGAACAACCAAGATACGCAGTATTTT; CDR3 protein: CSVEKNNQDTQYF
J gene: TRBJ2-1; D gene: .; V gene: TRBV5-1; clone size: few; CDR3 DNA: TGCGCCAGCAGCTTGGACATCGGGGTTTATAATGAGCAGTTCTTC; CDR3 protein: CASSLDIGVYNEQFF
J gene: TRBJ2-5; D gene: TRBD1; V gene: TRBV28; clone size: few; CDR3 DNA: TGTGCCAGCAGTTTTGGGACAGGGGTAAAAGAGACCCAGTACTTC; CDR3 protein: CASSFGTGVKETQYF
J gene: TRBJ2-6; D gene: .; V gene: TRBV5-1; clone size: .; CDR3 DNA: TGCGCCAGCGGGCAGGGGAACTCTGGGGCCAACGTCCTGACTTTC; CDR3 protein: CASGQGNSGANVLTF